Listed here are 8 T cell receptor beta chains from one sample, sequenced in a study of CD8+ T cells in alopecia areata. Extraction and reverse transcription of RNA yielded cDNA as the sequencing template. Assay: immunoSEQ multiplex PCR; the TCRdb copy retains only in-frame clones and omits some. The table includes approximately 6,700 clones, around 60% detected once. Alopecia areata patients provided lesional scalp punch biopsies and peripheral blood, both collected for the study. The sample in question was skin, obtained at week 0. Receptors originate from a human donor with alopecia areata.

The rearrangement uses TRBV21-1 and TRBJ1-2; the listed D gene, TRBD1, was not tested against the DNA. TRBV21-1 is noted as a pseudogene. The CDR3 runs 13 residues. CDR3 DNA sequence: TGTGCCAGCAAAAGAAAGGGGGCTTGTGGCTACACCTTC. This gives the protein CASKRKGACGYTF.

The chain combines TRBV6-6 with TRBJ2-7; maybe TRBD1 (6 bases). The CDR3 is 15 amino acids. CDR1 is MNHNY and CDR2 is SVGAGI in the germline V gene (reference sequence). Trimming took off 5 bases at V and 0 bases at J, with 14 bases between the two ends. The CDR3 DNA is TGTGCCAGCAGTGTCGACAGGATGAGCTCCTACGAGCAGTACTTC. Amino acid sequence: CASSVDRMSSYEQYF.

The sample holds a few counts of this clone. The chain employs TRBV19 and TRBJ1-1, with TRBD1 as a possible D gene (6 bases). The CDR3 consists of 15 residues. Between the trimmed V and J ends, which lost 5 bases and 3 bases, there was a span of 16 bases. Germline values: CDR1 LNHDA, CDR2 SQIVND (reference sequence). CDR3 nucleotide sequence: TGTGCCAGTAGTGAGGGGGACCGTATGGACACTGAAGCTTTCTTT. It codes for CASSEGDRMDTEAFF.

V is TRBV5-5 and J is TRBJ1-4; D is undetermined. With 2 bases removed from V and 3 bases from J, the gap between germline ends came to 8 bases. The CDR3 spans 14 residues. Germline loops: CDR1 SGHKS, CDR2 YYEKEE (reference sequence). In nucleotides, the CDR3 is TGTGCCAGCAGCTTCAGGCTTGCTAATGAAAAACTGTTTTTT. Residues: CASSFRLANEKLFF.

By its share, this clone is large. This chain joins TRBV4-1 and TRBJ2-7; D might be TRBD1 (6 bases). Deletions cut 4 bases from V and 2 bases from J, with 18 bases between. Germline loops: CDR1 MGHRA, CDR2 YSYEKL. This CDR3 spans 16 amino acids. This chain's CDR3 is CASSPLSGTLTYEQYF. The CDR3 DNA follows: TGCGCCAGCAGCCCTTTGTCCGGGACACTTACCTACGAGCAGTACTTC.

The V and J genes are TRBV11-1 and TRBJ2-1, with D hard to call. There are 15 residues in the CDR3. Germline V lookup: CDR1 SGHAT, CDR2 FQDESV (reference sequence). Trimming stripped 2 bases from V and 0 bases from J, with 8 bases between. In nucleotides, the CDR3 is TGTGCCAGCAGCTTATATCTCGACTCCTACAATGAGCAGTTCTTC. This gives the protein CASSLYLDSYNEQFF. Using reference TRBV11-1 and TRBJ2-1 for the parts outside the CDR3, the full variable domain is EAEVAQSPRYKITEKSQAVAFWCDPISGHATLYWYRQILGQGPELLVQFQDESVVDDSQLPKDRFSAERLKGVDSTLKIQPAELGDSAMYLCASSLYLDSYNEQFFGPGTRLTVL.

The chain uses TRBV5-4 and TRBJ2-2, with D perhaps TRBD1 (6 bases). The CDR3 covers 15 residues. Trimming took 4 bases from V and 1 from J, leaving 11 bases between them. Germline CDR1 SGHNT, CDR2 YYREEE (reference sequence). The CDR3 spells CASSPPRGNTGELFF. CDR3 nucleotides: TGTGCCAGCAGCCCGCCCAGGGGGAACACCGGGGAGCTGTTTTTT.

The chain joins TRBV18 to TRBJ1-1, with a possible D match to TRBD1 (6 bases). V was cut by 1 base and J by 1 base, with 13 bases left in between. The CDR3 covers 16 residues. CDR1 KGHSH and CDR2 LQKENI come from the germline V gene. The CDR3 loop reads CASSPLQGPENTEAFF. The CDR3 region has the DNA TGTGCCAGCTCACCACTTCAGGGGCCTGAGAACACTGAAGCTTTCTTT.